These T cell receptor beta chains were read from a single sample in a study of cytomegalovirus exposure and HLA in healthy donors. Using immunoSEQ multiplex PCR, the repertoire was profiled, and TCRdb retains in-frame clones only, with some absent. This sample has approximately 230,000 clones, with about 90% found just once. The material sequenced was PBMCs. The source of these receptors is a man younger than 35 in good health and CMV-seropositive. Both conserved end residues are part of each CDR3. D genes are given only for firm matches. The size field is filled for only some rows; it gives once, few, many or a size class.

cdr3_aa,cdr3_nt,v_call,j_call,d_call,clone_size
CSASFLAGYTF,TGCAGTGCTAGTTTCCTAGCTGGCTACACCTTC,TRBV20-1,TRBJ1-2,-,-
CASSPGTAGQYF,TGTGCCAGCAGTCCAGGGACGGCGGGGCAGTACTTC,TRBV28,TRBJ2-7,-,-
CASSLQQGEDNEQYF,TGTGCCAGCAGCTTACAACAGGGGGAGGACAACGAGCAGTACTTC,TRBV7-9,TRBJ2-7,TRBD1,-
CSASGLAGPTDTQYF,TGCAGCGCATCGGGACTAGCGGGCCCCACAGATACGCAGTATTTT,TRBV29-1,TRBJ2-3,TRBD2,-
CASSQEPAAATYNEQFF,TGCGCCAGCAGCCAAGAACCCGCAGCGGCCACCTACAATGAGCAGTTCTTC,TRBV4-1,TRBJ2-1,-,-
CASEGLSYEQYF,TGTGCCAGCGAGGGTTTATCCTACGAGCAGTACTTC,TRBV6-1,TRBJ2-7,-,once
CAWTQFFGGPNYGYTF,TGTGCCTGGACCCAGTTTTTCGGAGGGCCCAACTATGGCTACACCTTC,TRBV30,TRBJ1-2,-,-
CASSQQVWSPLHF,TGTGCCAGCAGTCAACAGGTTTGGTCACCCCTCCACTTT,TRBV27,TRBJ1-6,-,once
CASSLGTSGSYEQYF,TGTGCCAGCAGTTTAGGGACTAGCGGATCCTACGAGCAGTACTTC,TRBV27,TRBJ2-7,TRBD2,-
CASSLDRDFRDTQYF,TGTGCCAGCAGCTTAGACCGGGACTTCAGAGATACGCAGTATTTT,TRBV11-2,TRBJ2-3,-,-
CASSFKGAEGYTF,TGTGCCAGCAGCTTCAAGGGGGCGGAGGGCTACACCTTC,TRBV7-9,TRBJ1-2,TRBD1,few
CASSDDRGSPYEQYF,TGTGCCAGCAGCGACGACAGGGGTAGTCCCTACGAGCAGTACTTC,TRBV7-9,TRBJ2-7,TRBD1,-
CAWRLFGGRGWSDTQYF,TGTGCCTGGAGGCTTTTCGGCGGGAGAGGTTGGTCAGATACGCAGTATTTT,TRBV30,TRBJ2-3,TRBD2,-
CASTSRGETQYF,TGCGCCAGCACCTCCCGGGGAGAGACCCAGTACTTC,TRBV4-1,TRBJ2-5,-,-
CASSESEHEKLFF,TGTGCCAGCAGTGAATCCGAACATGAAAAACTGTTTTTT,TRBV6-4,TRBJ1-4,-,-
CASSHSSGRASYEQFF,TGCGCCAGCAGCCACTCTAGCGGGAGGGCCTCCTATGAGCAGTTCTTC,TRBV4-3,TRBJ2-1,TRBD2,once
CASSKDRTSGTDTQYF,TGTGCCAGCAGCAAAGATCGGACTAGCGGCACAGATACGCAGTATTTT,TRBV4-2,TRBJ2-3,TRBD2,-
CAWGNRGHTEAFF,TGTGCCTGGGGAAACAGGGGTCACACTGAAGCTTTCTTT,TRBV30,TRBJ1-1,TRBD1,-
CASNNRISSTDTQYF,TGCGCCAGCAACAACAGGATCTCTAGCACAGATACGCAGTATTTT,TRBV5-1,TRBJ2-3,-,-
CAWREPGRTVTHEQYF,TGTGCCTGGAGAGAACCGGGGAGGACCGTAACCCACGAGCAGTACTTC,TRBV30,TRBJ2-7,-,-
CASSLGASGGPETQYF,TGCGCCAGCAGCTTGGGGGCATCTGGGGGGCCGGAGACCCAGTACTTC,TRBV5-1,TRBJ2-5,-,-
CASSESPRGAGGSHEQYF,TGCGCCAGCAGTGAGTCCCCCCGGGGAGCGGGAGGGTCTCACGAGCAGTACTTC,TRBV10-1,TRBJ2-7,TRBD2,-
CSVVKRRNTDTQYF,TGCAGCGTTGTGAAGCGGAGGAACACAGATACGCAGTATTTT,TRBV29-1,TRBJ2-3,-,once
CASSLTGLIAGGSYNEQFF,TGTGCCAGCAGTTTAACCGGCCTCATAGCGGGAGGTTCCTACAATGAGCAGTTCTTC,TRBV27,TRBJ2-1,TRBD2,once
CASSYSIGDTQYF,TGTGCCAGCAGTTACTCCATTGGGGATACGCAGTATTTT,TRBV6-5,TRBJ2-3,-,-
CASSVGQLSSYNEQFF,TGTGCCAGCAGCGTAGGACAGTTGAGCTCCTACAATGAGCAGTTCTTC,TRBV9,TRBJ2-1,-,-
CASRVTGTGTNYEQYF,TGTGCCAGCAGGGTTACCGGGACAGGCACGAACTACGAGCAGTACTTC,TRBV2,TRBJ2-7,TRBD1,-
CASSGATTTGDYGYTF,TGCGCCAGCAGTGGAGCCACTACTACCGGTGACTATGGCTACACCTTC,TRBV10-2,TRBJ1-2,-,-
CASRSRTEHLYSYGYTF,TGTGCAAGTCGCTCCAGGACAGAACATCTTTACTCCTATGGCTACACCTTC,TRBV12-2,TRBJ1-2,-,-
CAILRERGNEQFF,TGTGCCATCTTACGAGAGAGGGGGAATGAGCAGTTCTTC,TRBV2,TRBJ2-1,-,once
CASSNGLAKNEQYF,TGCGCCAGCAGCAACGGACTAGCGAAGAACGAGCAGTACTTC,TRBV5-1,TRBJ2-7,TRBD2,-
CAWSVGGWTEAFF,TGTGCCTGGAGTGTGGGGGGCTGGACTGAAGCTTTCTTT,TRBV30,TRBJ1-1,-,-
CASSQARTKDDTIYF,TGCGCCAGCAGCCAAGCGCGGACAAAAGATGACACCATATATTTT,TRBV4-3,TRBJ1-3,-,-
CASSGSTGIEHGYTF,TGCGCCAGCAGCGGATCGACAGGGATAGAACATGGCTACACCTTC,TRBV5-1,TRBJ1-2,TRBD1,-
CASSLAPGGLEGYTF,TGTGCCAGCAGCTTAGCGCCAGGGGGCCTCGAAGGCTACACCTTC,TRBV7-2,TRBJ1-2,TRBD1,once
CASSFGRATEAFF,TGTGCCAGCAGCTTCGGCAGGGCCACTGAAGCTTTCTTT,TRBV5-5,TRBJ1-1,-,-
CASSLENNEQFF,TGTGCCAGCAGCTTGGAGAACAATGAGCAGTTCTTC,TRBV5-4,TRBJ2-1,-,-
CASNPPRKQETQYF,TGTGCCAGCAACCCCCCGAGGAAACAAGAGACCCAGTACTTC,TRBV5-6,TRBJ2-5,-,-
CASRGTSGRTDTQYF,TGTGCCAGCAGGGGGACTAGCGGGAGGACAGATACGCAGTATTTT,TRBV6-6,TRBJ2-3,TRBD2,-
CASSPGTGNYGYTF,TGTGCCAGCAGTCCCGGGACAGGGAACTATGGCTACACCTTC,TRBV28,TRBJ1-2,TRBD1,-
CASGPSHSPGPEDGGTDTQYF,TGTGCCAGCGGCCCCAGTCACAGCCCCGGGCCCGAAGATGGGGGCACAGATACGCAGTATTTT,TRBV2,TRBJ2-3,-,once
CASSQGQGPYNEQFF,TGTGCCAGCAGCCAGGGACAGGGACCCTACAATGAGCAGTTCTTC,TRBV5-6,TRBJ2-1,TRBD1,-
CASSHLALANEQYF,TGTGCCAGTAGTCACCTAGCCTTAGCGAACGAGCAGTACTTC,TRBV19,TRBJ2-7,-,-
CASSQGETQYF,TGTGCCAGCAGCCAGGGGGAGACCCAGTACTTC,TRBV6-6,TRBJ2-5,-,-
CASKTGGNQPQHF,TGTGCCAGCAAAACAGGGGGCAATCAGCCCCAGCATTTT,TRBV28,TRBJ1-5,TRBD1,once
CASSFEDRPYGYTF,TGTGCCAGCAGTTTTGAGGACAGGCCTTATGGCTACACCTTC,TRBV28,TRBJ1-2,TRBD1,few
CASSLGSQDLF,TGTGCCAGCAGCTTGGGTAGTCAGGACCTCTTT,TRBV5-6,TRBJ1-1,-,-
CASGGSGRVYEQYF,TGTGCCAGCGGAGGTAGCGGGAGGGTTTACGAGCAGTACTTC,TRBV14,TRBJ2-7,TRBD2,few
CASSLKARAIHEQYF,TGTGCCAGCAGTTTAAAGGCCCGGGCAATCCACGAGCAGTACTTC,TRBV27,TRBJ2-7,-,-
CASSDSQGATLNTEAFF,TGTGCCAGCAGTGATTCGCAGGGGGCTACACTGAACACTGAAGCTTTCTTT,TRBV25-1,TRBJ1-1,TRBD1,-
CASRSGDATGYGYTF,TGTGCCAGCAGAAGTGGAGACGCGACAGGATATGGCTACACCTTC,TRBV2,TRBJ1-2,-,-
CASSYRGLAGAPSSYNEQFF,TGTGCCAGCAGCTATAGGGGTCTAGCGGGAGCCCCCAGCTCCTACAATGAGCAGTTCTTC,TRBV5-4,TRBJ2-1,TRBD2,few
CASSLSIGNYGYTF,TGTGCCAGCAGCTTATCGATTGGGAACTATGGCTACACCTTC,TRBV7-8,TRBJ1-2,-,-
CAISPGGNEQFF,TGTGCCATCAGTCCAGGGGGCAATGAGCAGTTCTTC,TRBV10-3,TRBJ2-1,TRBD1,-
CASSVDQTQSSYEQYF,TGTGCCAGCAGCGTGGACCAGACACAGAGCTCCTACGAGCAGTACTTC,TRBV9,TRBJ2-7,-,-
CASSKDVGNYYGYTF,TGCGCCAGCAGCAAAGATGTAGGGAACTACTATGGCTACACCTTC,TRBV5-1,TRBJ1-2,-,-
CASSRTTGTSNEQFF,TGCGCCAGCAGCCGAACAACCGGGACTAGCAATGAGCAGTTCTTC,TRBV4-1,TRBJ2-1,TRBD2,once
CASSPGQHYGYTF,TGTGCCAGCAGTCCCGGACAGCACTATGGCTACACCTTC,TRBV6-5,TRBJ1-2,-,-
CASSDGLAGVLGELFF,TGTGCCAGCAGTGATGGGCTAGCGGGAGTTTTGGGGGAGCTGTTTTTT,TRBV6-1,TRBJ2-2,TRBD2,-